What follows are 30 T cell receptor beta chains derived from one specimen sequenced in a study of T cell responses to AZD1222 COVID-19 vaccine. The protocol was immunoSEQ multiplex PCR, while the TCRdb copy is restricted to in-frame clones and leaves out a portion. The sample lists tens of thousands of clones, roughly 90% seen once, with 3.1% in the top ten. The specimen comprised peripheral blood, sampled 28 days after the second AZD1222 dose. These receptors all stem from an adult who received the AZD1222 COVID-19 vaccine.

The chain combines TRBV11-3 with TRBJ2-2; D assignment may be TRBD1 or TRBD2 (5 bases each). The CDR3 spans 12 residues. From germline, CDR1 is SGHNT and CDR2 YENEEA. The V and J ends lost 6 bases and 6 bases respectively, with 8 bases between them. The CDR3 region is CASREGSGELFF. The CDR3 DNA sequence: TGTGCCAGCAGAGAGGGGTCCGGGGAGCTGTTTTTT.

The chain has TRBV7-8 and TRBJ1-2; D gene uncertain. CDR1 SGHVS and CDR2 FQNEAQ come from the germline V gene. The CDR3 contains 15 residues. The V and J ends lost 7 bases and 5 bases respectively, with 20 bases between them. The CDR3 loop reads CASTPDIGPLYGYTF. The CDR3 DNA is TGTGCCAGCACCCCCGACATTGGGCCCCTTTATGGCTACACCTTC.

V and J are TRBV10-1 and TRBJ1-4; possibly TRBD1 for D (5 bases). The germline V gene encodes CDR1 WNHNN and CDR2 SYGVQD (reference sequence). The CDR3 has 16 residues. The V end lost 4 bases, the J end lost 8 bases, and 20 bases lay between the germline ends. Written as DNA, the CDR3 is TGCGCCAGCAGTGCGAATGTAGGGGTCTTGTCCGAAAAACTGTTTTTT. Translating gives CASSANVGVLSEKLFF.

On this clone itself: Other DNA sequences in the same sample also yield this CDR3. V and J are TRBV18 and TRBJ1-1; D may be TRBD1 (6 bases). V was pared by 3 bases and J by 3 bases, with 8 bases between. This CDR3 is 13 amino acids long. Looked up from germline, CDR1 is KGHSH and CDR2 is LQKENI. CDR3 loop: CASSPRQDTEAFF. Written as DNA, the CDR3 is TGTGCCAGCTCACCCCGACAGGACACTGAAGCTTTCTTT.

The chain employs TRBV9 and TRBJ2-3, with D tentatively TRBD1 (6 bases). The ends were cut back, 9 bases at V and 0 bases at J, with 11 bases in the middle. Germline CDR1 reads SGDLS; CDR2 reads YYNGEE. The CDR3 contains 13 residues. In nucleotides, the CDR3 is TGTGCCACCAGTCAGGGGAGCACAGATACGCAGTATTTT. Protein sequence: CATSQGSTDTQYF.

The V and J genes are TRBV19 and TRBJ2-3; 8 bases are a match to TRBD2. The CDR3 spans 15 residues. The germline V gene encodes CDR1 LNHDA and CDR2 SQIVND (reference sequence). Trimming removed 4 bases from V and 7 bases from J; junction bases left unmatched: 10. The CDR3 loop reads CASSKGTSSRHTQYF. Written as DNA, the CDR3 is TGTGCCAGTAGTAAAGGGACTAGTTCAAGACATACGCAGTATTTT. Looking up the rest from reference TRBV19 and TRBJ2-3 gives the full variable domain: DGGITQSPKYLFRKEGQNVTLSCEQNLNHDAMYWYRQDPGQGLRLIYYSQIVNDFQKGDIAEGYSVSREKKESFPLTVTSAQKNPTAFYLCASSKGTSSRHTQYFGPGTRLTVL.

The chain has TRBV12-3 or TRBV12-4 and TRBJ2-2; no clear D. V was shortened by 1 base and J by 11 bases, with 8 bases between the two germline ends. This CDR3 has 12 residues. CDR3 region: CASSLGGYELFF. The DNA for the CDR3 is TGTGCCAGCAGTTTAGGGGGATATGAGCTGTTTTTT.

The rearrangement links TRBV19 to TRBJ1-1, with D uncertain. This CDR3 region has 18 residues. The germline gives CDR1 LNHDA, CDR2 SQIVND (reference sequence). Trimming left V 5 bases short and J 0 bases short, with 22 bases between. CDR3 protein: CASSYGLEYSFMNTEAFF. CDR3 DNA sequence: TGTGCCAGTAGTTATGGGCTGGAATACTCCTTTATGAACACTGAAGCTTTCTTT.

This chain uses TRBV7-9 with TRBJ2-3; no clear D. V lost 3 bases, J lost 3 bases, and 7 bases lay in between. The germline gives CDR1 SEHNR, CDR2 FQNEAQ (reference sequence). The CDR3 totals 13 residues. The CDR3 here is CASSFESTDTQYF. In DNA form, the CDR3 reads TGTGCCAGCAGCTTTGAGAGTACAGATACGCAGTATTTT.

The chain carries TRBV19 and TRBJ2-2; no definite D call. CDR1 is LNHDA and CDR2 is SQIVND in the germline V gene (reference sequence). Trimming removed 2 bases from V and 2 bases from J, with 15 bases in between. The CDR3 totals 17 residues. The DNA for the CDR3 is TGTGCCAGTAGTATACTATATGGGCAGACTAACACCGGGGAGCTGTTTTTT. Amino acids: CASSILYGQTNTGELFF.

DNA of the CDR3: TGTGCCACCAGCGAGACAGGGATTCGGTATGGCTACACCTTC. Translating it yields CATSETGIRYGYTF. V gene TRBV15 combines with J gene TRBJ1-2, with 7 bases matching TRBD1. The CDR3 sequence is 14 residues long. J lost 5 bases, V lost 5 bases, and 8 bases had no gene match. Looked up from germline, CDR1 is LNHNV and CDR2 is YYDKDF (reference sequence).

V and J are TRBV7-2 and TRBJ1-3; D not certain. The V gene lost 2 bases and the J gene lost 0 bases, with 5 bases spanning the gap. The CDR3 loop spans 14 amino acids. Germline CDR1 reads SGHTA; CDR2 reads FQGNSA. The CDR3 protein is CASSLRPSGNTIYF. In nucleotides, the CDR3 is TGTGCCAGCAGCTTAAGACCCTCTGGAAACACCATATATTTT.

The V call is TRBV5-4, the J call TRBJ2-2, with D tentatively TRBD1 (6 bases). The CDR3 covers 14 residues. The V end lost 6 bases, the J end lost 2 bases, and 11 bases lay between the germline ends. CDR1 and CDR2 from the germline V gene are SGHNT and YYREEE (reference sequence). CDR3 nucleotides: TGTGCCAGCAAAGGACAGCTAAACACCGGGGAGCTGTTTTTT. It is translated as CASKGQLNTGELFF.

A few counts support this clone. This sequence joins TRBV6-6 and TRBJ1-1; D is unresolved. V dropped 2 bases and J dropped 1 base, with 8 bases sitting between them. This CDR3 has 14 amino acids. Germline CDR1 is MNHNY and CDR2 is SVGAGI (reference sequence). CDR3: CASSYNGPNTEAFF. The CDR3 nucleotides read TGTGCCAGCAGTTACAACGGACCGAACACTGAAGCTTTCTTT.

The V and J genes are TRBV14 and TRBJ2-2, with D possibly being TRBD1 (6 bases). This CDR3 comprises 19 residues. The germline CDR1 and CDR2 sequences are SGHDN and FVKESK. V gave up 0 bases and J gave up 1 base, with 18 bases separating them. Written as DNA, the CDR3 is TGTGCCAGCAGCCAAGATACCCTACAGGGATATTGGAACACCGGGGAGCTGTTTTTT. Translation gives CASSQDTLQGYWNTGELFF.

The rearrangement uses TRBV19 and TRBJ1-2; D possibly corresponds to TRBD1 (6 bases). V was clipped by 6 bases and J by 0 bases, with 17 bases between them. This CDR3 spans 16 amino acids. CDR1 and CDR2 from the germline V gene are LNHDA and SQIVND (reference sequence). The CDR3 nucleotides read TGTGCCAGTAGCTTGACCAGGGGATCGGCTAACTATGGCTACACCTTC. As protein: CASSLTRGSANYGYTF. The full variable domain, in which reference TRBV19 and TRBJ1-2 provide the parts outside the CDR3, is DGGITQSPKYLFRKEGQNVTLSCEQNLNHDAMYWYRQDPGQGLRLIYYSQIVNDFQKGDIAEGYSVSREKKESFPLTVTSAQKNPTAFYLCASSLTRGSANYGYTFGSGTRLTVV.

J is TRBJ1-4 and V is TRBV5-6; possible D gene TRBD1, 6 bases. The germline V and J ends were trimmed by 4 bases and 7 bases, with 14 bases remaining between them. The CDR3 runs 14 residues. The germline gives CDR1 SGHDT, CDR2 YYEEEE. The CDR3 DNA follows: TGTGCCAGCAGCGCAACAGGGATGGGTGAAAAACTGTTTTTT. As protein: CASSATGMGEKLFF.

This chain connects TRBV6-5 to TRBJ1-1; D not resolved. Germline V gene sequence: CDR1 MNHEY, CDR2 SVGAGI. The V end was cut by 8 bases, the J end by 11 bases, with 12 bases between. The CDR3 totals 10 residues. The CDR3 DNA sequence: TGTGCCAGCCGGGCGAGGGAGGCTTTCTTT. Residues: CASRAREAFF.

The chain uses TRBV7-2 and TRBJ1-1; 7 bases are shared with TRBD1. The germline V gene encodes CDR1 SGHTA and CDR2 FQGNSA. J lost 6 bases, V lost 1 base, and 8 bases had no gene match. This CDR3 has 15 amino acids. The CDR3, as DNA: TGTGCCAGCAGCTTAGACACAGGGGCTGGATCTGAAGCTTTCTTT. It specifies CASSLDTGAGSEAFF.

The chain employs TRBV11-3 and TRBJ1-4; TRBD1 might be the D (5 bases). Trimming left V 5 bases short and J 4 bases short, with 11 bases between. This CDR3 is 14 amino acids long. CDR1 and CDR2 (germline): SGHNT, YENEEA. The CDR3 DNA follows: TGTGCCAGCAGCGTCGGTAGGGGTAATGAAAAACTGTTTTTT. This sequence encodes CASSVGRGNEKLFF.

This clone was seen only once. The chain combines TRBV28 with TRBJ1-2, with 7 bases fitting TRBD1. V was pared by 3 bases and J by 5 bases, with 3 bases of the junction left unmatched. Germline CDR1 and CDR2: MDHEN and SYDVKM. This CDR3 is built from 13 residues. This CDR3 reads CASSLRTGYGYTF. CDR3 bases: TGTGCCAGCAGTTTGAGGACAGGTTATGGCTACACCTTC.

The chain joins TRBV6-6 to TRBJ1-2, with 9 nucleotides matching TRBD1. Per the germline V gene, CDR1 is MNHNY and CDR2 is SVGAGI (reference sequence). The V gene end was trimmed by 6 bases and the J gene end by 6 bases; junction bases not matched to a gene: 2. The CDR3 covers 12 residues. In DNA form, the CDR3 reads TGTGCCAGCAGACGGACAGGGGATGGCTACACCTTC. Translation: CASRRTGDGYTF.

This chain links TRBV27 with TRBJ1-1, with D unclear. Germline values: CDR1 MNHEY, CDR2 SMNVEV (reference sequence). The CDR3 covers 16 residues. V gave up 2 bases and J gave up 0 bases, with 13 bases separating them. Here the CDR3 reads CASSLVPGRLNTEAFF. The CDR3 DNA follows: TGTGCCAGCAGTTTAGTTCCCGGGAGACTGAACACTGAAGCTTTCTTT.

The chain joins TRBV7-2 to TRBJ1-5; no clear D. V dropped 1 base and J dropped 0 bases, with 7 bases sitting between them. The germline CDR1 and CDR2 sequences are SGHTA and FQGNSA. The CDR3 sequence is 15 residues long. CDR3 bases: TGTGCCAGCAGCTTAGTACCGAATAGCAATCAGCCCCAGCATTTT. Translation: CASSLVPNSNQPQHF.

The rearrangement uses TRBV24-1 and TRBJ1-1; 7 nucleotides match TRBD1. Germline-derived CDR1 and CDR2 are KGHDR and SFDVKD. J was trimmed by 4 bases and V by 3 bases; bases with no gene match: 7. The CDR3 contains 15 residues. The CDR3 sequence: CATSDNRGGGTEAFF. Written as DNA, the CDR3 is TGTGCCACCAGTGATAACAGGGGCGGCGGCACTGAAGCTTTCTTT.

The V call is TRBV5-1, the J call TRBJ2-1; 7 bases are shared with TRBD2. The CDR3 sequence is 15 residues long. In germline, CDR1 is SGHRS, CDR2 YFSETQ. Trimming removed 0 bases from V and 7 bases from J; junction bases left unmatched: 7. The CDR3 sequence: CASSLAVGGRNEQFF. CDR3 sequence (DNA): TGCGCCAGCAGCTTGGCTGTGGGGGGGAGGAATGAGCAGTTCTTC.

In nucleotides, the CDR3 is TGTGCCAGCAGTACAGGGTCTGGTCAGCCCCAGCATTTT. It codes for CASSTGSGQPQHF. The rearrangement uses TRBV12-3 or TRBV12-4 and TRBJ1-5; D possibly corresponds to TRBD1 (6 bases). The CDR3 contains 13 residues. The V end lost 5 bases, the J end lost 6 bases, and 11 bases lay between the germline ends.

This chain connects TRBV4-1 to TRBJ2-3, with 7 positions matching TRBD1. V was clipped by 0 bases and J by 4 bases; unmatched bases: 7. The CDR3 loop spans 16 amino acids. Germline CDR1 and CDR2: MGHRA and YSYEKL. The CDR3 protein is CASSQDQQGWADTQYF. The CDR3 nucleotides read TGCGCCAGCAGCCAAGATCAACAGGGGTGGGCAGATACGCAGTATTTT.

V gene TRBV5-1 combines with J gene TRBJ2-3; 11 nucleotides agree with TRBD1. V lost 4 bases to trimming and J lost 5 bases; unmatched junction nucleotides: 6. This CDR3 contains 15 residues. Germline V gene sequence: CDR1 SGHRS, CDR2 YFSETQ. CDR3 amino acids: CASSPGGTGGDTQYF. For the CDR3, the DNA is TGCGCCAGCAGCCCGGGTGGGACAGGGGGAGATACGCAGTATTTT.

The chain is built from TRBV28 and TRBJ2-2, with TRBD2 matching 8 bases. Germline CDR1 is MDHEN and CDR2 is SYDVKM. This CDR3 is 14 amino acids long. V shed 7 bases, J shed 7 bases, and the junction held 8 bases outside the gene matches. CDR3 sequence: CASIAGGLIGELFF. The CDR3 DNA reads TGTGCCAGCATTGCGGGGGGTTTAATCGGGGAGCTGTTTTTT.